This T cell receptor beta chain is from a study of T cell responses to AZD1222 COVID-19 vaccine. Study results and caveats: Among spike-specific TCRs, nearly half reportedly target unmutated variant regions.

On this clone: The antigen is unknown.

Measured with immunoSEQ multiplex PCR; TCRdb has only the in-frame clones, and not every one. The sample includes more than 95,000 clones, about nine tenths of them seen just once. The CDR3 is 16 amino acids. Germline V gives CDR1 MNHNS, CDR2 SASEGT. V was pared by 4 bases and J by 0 bases, with 2 bases of the junction left unmatched. Sequencing was performed on peripheral blood, taken on day 0 of AZD1222 vaccination. J is TRBJ1-6 and V is TRBV6-1, with 8 bases that match TRBD1. This TCR was recovered from an adult in good health. The CDR3 DNA reads TGTGCCAGCAGTGGGGACAGGAGCTCCTATAATTCACCCCTCCACTTT. Translating it yields CASSGDRSSYNSPLHF.